This T cell receptor (beta chain) was sequenced for a study of breast tumors, draining lymph nodes, adjacent tissues. Study results and caveats: The data were judged consistent with most tumor T cells coming from lymph node and expanding in tumor.

Points on this clonotype: The antigen is not known.

V lost 3 bases, J lost 5 bases, and 8 bases stayed unmatched. This CDR3 spans 16 amino acids. Germline V lookup: CDR1 SGHTA, CDR2 FQGTGA. Each CDR3 protein is one row after TCRdb ran MiXCR on the multiplex PCR reads. This sample carries roughly 17,000 distinct CDR3 sequences, roughly 60% of them seen once, and the ten largest clones take roughly a fifth. This receptor was obtained from a female donor with breast cancer. Some clones in this sample may be carry-over from other donors' samples. This chain links TRBV7-3 with TRBJ2-1, with 9 bases fitting TRBD2. What was sequenced was tumor-adjacent breast tissue. The CDR3 DNA reads as TGTGCCAGCAGCTTCACCGGCGGGAGGGCCCACAATGAGCAGTTCTTC. It is translated as CASSFTGGRAHNEQFF.